Shown below are 13 T cell receptor beta chains from a single sample sequenced in a study of T-cell reconstitution after alpha-beta-depleted transplantation in children. TCRbeta library preparation incorporated unique molecular identifiers. TCRdb re-derived calls from the PCR reads in MiXCR, one entry per CDR3 protein. Of about 200,000 distinct CDR3 sequences listed, 6.6% are singletons. Sequences were derived from PBMCs, sampled before TCRalphabeta/CD19-depleted stem cell transplant. The receptors derive from a boy under 10 years old with acute lymphoblastic leukemia, due to receive a stem cell transplant.

This clonotype has ten or more counts. This chain uses TRBV29-1 with TRBJ1-1; D unclear. The CDR3 spans 14 residues. Trimming cost V 1 base and J 1 base, with 10 bases left between them. The V gene's germline CDR1 is SQVTM and CDR2 ANQGSEA. CDR3 residues: CSVEVTVGNTEAFF. CDR3 in DNA: TGCAGCGTTGAAGTAACGGTGGGGAACACTGAAGCTTTCTTT.

The chain uses TRBV7-9 and TRBJ2-3; tentatively, D is TRBD1 (5 bases). CDR1 and CDR2 from the germline V gene are SEHNR and FQNEAQ (reference sequence). This CDR3 has 13 residues. The V end was cut by 8 bases, the J end by 0 bases, with 9 bases between. The CDR3 DNA is TGTGCCAGCGTAAAGGGGAGCACAGATACGCAGTATTTT. It specifies CASVKGSTDTQYF.

This clonotype was found many times. The chain carries TRBV12-3 or TRBV12-4 and TRBJ2-1, with D hard to call. Between the trimmed V and J ends, which lost 6 bases and 10 bases, there was a span of 16 bases. The CDR3 runs to 13 residues. The CDR3 here is CASRGRAAGEQFF. The CDR3 DNA reads TGTGCCAGCAGAGGTAGGGCCGCAGGCGAGCAGTTCTTC.

The chain employs TRBV5-6 and TRBJ2-2; TRBD1 agrees at 8 bases. The CDR3 is 15 amino acids. V lost 7 bases and J lost 2; bases outside the gene matches: 7. CDR1 and CDR2 (germline): SGHDT, YYEEEE. CDR3 sequence (DNA): TGTGCCAGCTCGACCGACAGGGGTAACACCGGGGAGCTGTTTTTT. Its translation is CASSTDRGNTGELFF.

The table lists this clonotype with a few counts. The genes are TRBV5-1 and TRBJ2-3, with 9 bases fitting TRBD2. The CDR3 runs to 16 residues. Looked up from germline, CDR1 is SGHRS and CDR2 is YFSETQ. Unmatched junction bases numbered 10, after V lost 0 bases and J lost 8 bases. The CDR3 DNA sequence: TGCGCCAGCAGCTTGGGTGACAGCGGGGGGATTGGTACGCAGTATTTT. Translation: CASSLGDSGGIGTQYF.

This clonotype has only a few counts. The CDR3 here is CASSLEGTSGGQVPDTQYF. CDR3 nucleotides: TGTGCCAGCAGCTTAGAGGGGACTAGCGGGGGACAAGTGCCAGATACGCAGTATTTT. This chain links TRBV11-2 with TRBJ2-3; TRBD2 matches 14 bases. V lost 0 bases to trimming and J lost 4 bases; unmatched junction nucleotides: 9. CDR1 is SGHAT, CDR2 FQNNGV, per germline. This CDR3 contains 19 residues.

This clonotype was observed a few times. V is TRBV28 and J is TRBJ2-7, with D possibly matching TRBD1 (6 bases). Germline CDR1 reads MDHEN; CDR2 reads SYDVKM. This CDR3 is built from 12 residues. Trimming stripped 6 bases from V and 3 bases from J, with 9 bases between. The CDR3 DNA is TGTGCCAGCAGATCAGGGGTCTACGAGCAGTACTTC. It codes for CASRSGVYEQYF.

This clonotype was detected a few times. An end of the junction differs from the germline gene, which may be a read error. This chain uses TRBV28 with TRBJ1-1; 8 positions agree with TRBD1. Germline V gene data show CDR1 as MDHEN and CDR2 as SYDVKM. The CDR3 spans 13 residues. CDR3 residues: CASTLPGQGAEAF. The CDR3 DNA sequence: TGTGCCAGCACCCTACCCGGTCAGGGGGCTGAAGCTTTT. Based on the CDR3 plus reference TRBV28 and TRBJ1-1, the full variable domain is DVKVTQSSRYLVKRTGEKVFLECVQDMDHENMFWYRQDPGLGLRLIYFSYDVKMKEKGDIPEGYSVSREKKERFSLILESASTNQTSMYLCASTLPGQGAEAFGQGTRLTVV.

This clonotype was counted many times. The V gene is TRBV28, the J gene TRBJ2-7; possible D gene TRBD2, 6 bases. The CDR3 contains 15 residues. The germline gives CDR1 MDHEN, CDR2 SYDVKM. Trimming took off 2 bases at V and 5 bases at J, with 16 bases between the two ends. CDR3 coding DNA: TGTGCCAGCAGTTTACGGGGGATGGGATACCACGAGCAGTACTTC. Translating gives CASSLRGMGYHEQYF.

V usage is TRBV7-3 and J usage is TRBJ2-1, with D tentatively TRBD1 (6 bases). V was cut by 4 bases and J by 3 bases, with 16 bases left in between. The CDR3 contains 16 residues. Per germline, CDR1 SGHTA and CDR2 FQGTGA. DNA of the CDR3: TGTGCCAGCAGCTGGGGGCCGACAGACCTCTACAATGAGCAGTTCTTC. Its protein product is CASSWGPTDLYNEQFF.

This clonotype was observed many times. The chain combines TRBV5-8 with TRBJ1-1, with D tentatively TRBD1 (5 bases). The V end was cut by 4 bases, the J end by 7 bases, with 14 bases between. The CDR3 runs to 13 residues. CDR1 and CDR2 from the germline V gene are SGHTS and YDEGEE. The CDR3 sequence is CASSQIQGREAFF. The CDR3 nucleotides read TGTGCCAGCAGCCAAATTCAGGGACGTGAAGCTTTCTTT.

Many counts were recorded for this clonotype. The V and J genes are TRBV29-1 and TRBJ1-1; D gene uncertain. V lost 7 bases and J 1 base, leaving 13 bases between the germline ends. Germline CDR1 is SQVTM and CDR2 is ANQGSEA. This CDR3 has 13 residues. The CDR3 spells CSGAGRGNTEAFF. CDR3 nucleotide sequence: TGCAGCGGAGCAGGCCGAGGGAACACTGAAGCTTTCTTT.

This clonotype has only a few counts. The rearrangement uses TRBV4-3 and TRBJ1-5, with a possible D match to TRBD1 (5 bases). Trimming took off 0 bases at V and 9 bases at J, with 12 bases between the two ends. Germline CDR1 and CDR2: LGHNA and YSLEER. The CDR3 is 14 amino acids. The CDR3 is CASSQDGAAGPQHF. The CDR3 coding sequence is TGCGCCAGCAGCCAAGATGGGGCCGCAGGGCCCCAGCATTTT.